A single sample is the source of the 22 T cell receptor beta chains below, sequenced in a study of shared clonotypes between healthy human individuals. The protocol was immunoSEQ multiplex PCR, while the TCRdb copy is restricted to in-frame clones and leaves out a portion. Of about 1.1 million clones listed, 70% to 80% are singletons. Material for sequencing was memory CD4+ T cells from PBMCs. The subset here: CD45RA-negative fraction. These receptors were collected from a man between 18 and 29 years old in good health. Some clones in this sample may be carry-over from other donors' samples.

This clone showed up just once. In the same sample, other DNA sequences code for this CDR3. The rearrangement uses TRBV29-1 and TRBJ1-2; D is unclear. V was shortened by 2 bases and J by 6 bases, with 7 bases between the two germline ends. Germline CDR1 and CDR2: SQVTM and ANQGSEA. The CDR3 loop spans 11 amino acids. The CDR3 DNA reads TGCAGCGTTGAATTGGGTAATGGCTACACCTTC. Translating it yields CSVELGNGYTF.

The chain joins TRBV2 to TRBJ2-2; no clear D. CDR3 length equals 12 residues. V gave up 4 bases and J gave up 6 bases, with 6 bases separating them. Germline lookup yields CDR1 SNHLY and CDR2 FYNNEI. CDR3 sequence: CASSVPPGELFF. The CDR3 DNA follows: TGTGCCAGCAGTGTTCCGCCCGGGGAGCTGTTTTTT. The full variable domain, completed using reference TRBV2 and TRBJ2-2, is EPEVTQTPSHQVTQMGQEVILRCVPISNHLYFYWYRQILGQKVEFLVSFYNNEISEKSEIFDDQFSVERPDGSNFTLKIRSTKLEDSAMYFCASSVPPGELFFGEGSRLTVL.

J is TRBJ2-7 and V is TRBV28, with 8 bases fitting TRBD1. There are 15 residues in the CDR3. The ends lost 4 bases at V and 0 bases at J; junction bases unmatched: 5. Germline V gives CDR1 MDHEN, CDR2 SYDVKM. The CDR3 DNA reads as TGTGCCAGCAGTTGGCGGGACAGGCACTCCTACGAGCAGTACTTC. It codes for CASSWRDRHSYEQYF.

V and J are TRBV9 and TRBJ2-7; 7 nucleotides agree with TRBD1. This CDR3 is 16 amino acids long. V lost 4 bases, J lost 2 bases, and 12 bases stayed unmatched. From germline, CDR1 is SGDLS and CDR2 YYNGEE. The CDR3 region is CASSQSSGGGPYEQYF. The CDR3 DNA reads TGTGCCAGCAGCCAAAGCTCAGGGGGTGGTCCCTACGAGCAGTACTTC.

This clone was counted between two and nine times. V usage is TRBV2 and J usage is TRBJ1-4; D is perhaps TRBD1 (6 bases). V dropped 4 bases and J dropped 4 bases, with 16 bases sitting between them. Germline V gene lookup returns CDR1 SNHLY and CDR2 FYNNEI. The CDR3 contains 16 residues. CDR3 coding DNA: TGTGCCAGCAGTGTCCACAGGGTAGGGGGTAATGAAAAACTGTTTTTT. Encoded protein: CASSVHRVGGNEKLFF. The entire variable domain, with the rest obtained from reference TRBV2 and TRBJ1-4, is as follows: EPEVTQTPSHQVTQMGQEVILRCVPISNHLYFYWYRQILGQKVEFLVSFYNNEISEKSEIFDDQFSVERPDGSNFTLKIRSTKLEDSAMYFCASSVHRVGGNEKLFFGSGTQLSVL.

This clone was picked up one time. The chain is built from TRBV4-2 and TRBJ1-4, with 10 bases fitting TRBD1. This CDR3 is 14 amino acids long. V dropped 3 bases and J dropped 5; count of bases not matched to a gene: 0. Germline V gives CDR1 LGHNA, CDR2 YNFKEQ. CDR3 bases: TGTGCCAGCAGCCAGGACAGGGGGAATGAAAAACTGTTTTTT. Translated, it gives CASSQDRGNEKLFF.

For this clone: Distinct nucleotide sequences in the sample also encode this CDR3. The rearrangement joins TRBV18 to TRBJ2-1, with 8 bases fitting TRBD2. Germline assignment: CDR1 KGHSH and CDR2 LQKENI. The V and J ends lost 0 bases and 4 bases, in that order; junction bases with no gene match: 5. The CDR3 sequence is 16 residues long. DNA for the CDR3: TGTGCCAGCTCACCACCCTCCGGGAGGGGTTACAATGAGCAGTTCTTC. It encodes CASSPPSGRGYNEQFF. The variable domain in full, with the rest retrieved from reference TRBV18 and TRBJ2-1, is NAGVMQNPRHLVRRRGQEARLRCSPMKGHSHVYWYRQLPEEGLKFMVYLQKENIIDESGMPKERFSAEFPKEGPSILRIQQVVRGDSAAYFCASSPPSGRGYNEQFFGPGTRLTVL.

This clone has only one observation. The CDR3 sequence: CAAEASGTSFF. CDR3 nucleotide sequence: TGTGCTGCTGAAGCTTCCGGGACCTCTTTCTTT. The gene calls are TRBV28 and TRBJ1-1, with D possibly being TRBD1 (5 bases). Germline loops: CDR1 MDHEN, CDR2 SYDVKM. The CDR3 length is 11 residues.

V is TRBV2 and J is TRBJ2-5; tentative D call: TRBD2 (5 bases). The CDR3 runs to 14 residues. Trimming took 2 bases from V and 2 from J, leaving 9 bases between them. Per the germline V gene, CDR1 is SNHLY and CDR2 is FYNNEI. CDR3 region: CASSEFTGQETQYF. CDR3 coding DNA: TGTGCCAGCAGTGAATTTACGGGGCAAGAGACCCAGTACTTC.

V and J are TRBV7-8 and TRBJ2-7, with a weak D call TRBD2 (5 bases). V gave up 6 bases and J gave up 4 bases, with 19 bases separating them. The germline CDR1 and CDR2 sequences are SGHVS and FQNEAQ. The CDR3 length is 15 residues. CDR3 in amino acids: CASSPNLASHYEQYF. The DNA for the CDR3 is TGTGCCAGCAGTCCAAACTTAGCGTCCCATTACGAGCAGTACTTC. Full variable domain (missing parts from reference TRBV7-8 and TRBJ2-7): GAGVSQSPRYKVAKRGQDVALRCDPISGHVSLFWYQQALGQGPEFLTYFQNEAQLDKSGLPSDRFFAERPEGSVSTLKIQRTQQEDSAVYLCASSPNLASHYEQYFGPGTRLTVT.

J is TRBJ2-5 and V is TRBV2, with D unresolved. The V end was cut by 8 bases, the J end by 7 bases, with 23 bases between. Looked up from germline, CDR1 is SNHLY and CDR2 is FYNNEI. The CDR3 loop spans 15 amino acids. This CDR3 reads CASSLEGPATGTQYF. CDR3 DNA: TGTGCCAGCTCTTTAGAAGGACCGGCGACCGGGACCCAGTACTTC. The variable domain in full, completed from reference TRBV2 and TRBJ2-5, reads EPEVTQTPSHQVTQMGQEVILRCVPISNHLYFYWYRQILGQKVEFLVSFYNNEISEKSEIFDDQFSVERPDGSNFTLKIRSTKLEDSAMYFCASSLEGPATGTQYFGPGTRLLVL.

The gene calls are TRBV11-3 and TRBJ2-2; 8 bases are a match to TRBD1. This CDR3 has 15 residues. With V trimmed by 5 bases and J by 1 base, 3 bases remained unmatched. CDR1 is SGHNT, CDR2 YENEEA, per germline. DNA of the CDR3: TGTGCCAGCAGCCGGGGGACAGGGAACACCGGGGAGCTGTTTTTT. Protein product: CASSRGTGNTGELFF.

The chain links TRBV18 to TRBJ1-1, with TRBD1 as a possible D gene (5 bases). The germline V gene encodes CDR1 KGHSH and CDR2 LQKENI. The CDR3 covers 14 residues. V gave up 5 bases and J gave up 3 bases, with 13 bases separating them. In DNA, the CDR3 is TGTGCCAGCTCATTTATCAGGGCAGACACTGAAGCTTTCTTT. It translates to CASSFIRADTEAFF.

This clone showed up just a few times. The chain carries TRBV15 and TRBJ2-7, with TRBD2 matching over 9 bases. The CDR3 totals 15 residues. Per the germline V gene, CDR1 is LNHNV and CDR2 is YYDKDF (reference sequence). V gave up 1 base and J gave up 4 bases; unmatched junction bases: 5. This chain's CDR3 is CATSRAATSGYEQYF. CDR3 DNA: TGTGCCACCAGCAGAGCAGCGACTAGCGGTTACGAGCAGTACTTC.

In nucleotides, the CDR3 is TGTGCCAGCAGCGTAGGCAATAGGGACACCGGGGAGCTGTTTTTT. Its translation is CASSVGNRDTGELFF. The gene calls are TRBV9 and TRBJ2-2, with D unresolved. The CDR3 is 15 amino acids. Germline assignment: CDR1 SGDLS and CDR2 YYNGEE. V was clipped by 0 bases and J by 3 bases, with 9 bases between them.

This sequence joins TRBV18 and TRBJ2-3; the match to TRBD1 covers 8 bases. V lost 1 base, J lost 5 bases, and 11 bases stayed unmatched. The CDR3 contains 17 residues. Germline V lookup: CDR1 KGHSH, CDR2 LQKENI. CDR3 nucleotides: TGTGCCAGCTCACCACTTGCGGGACAGGAAAATGGAGATACGCAGTATTTT. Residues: CASSPLAGQENGDTQYF.

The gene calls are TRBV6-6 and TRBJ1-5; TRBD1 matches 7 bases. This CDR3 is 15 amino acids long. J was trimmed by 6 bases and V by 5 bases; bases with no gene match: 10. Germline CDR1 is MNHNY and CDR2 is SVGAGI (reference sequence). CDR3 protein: CASSGQTGHSQPQHF. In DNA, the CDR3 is TGTGCCAGCAGTGGGCAGACAGGGCATAGTCAGCCCCAGCATTTT.

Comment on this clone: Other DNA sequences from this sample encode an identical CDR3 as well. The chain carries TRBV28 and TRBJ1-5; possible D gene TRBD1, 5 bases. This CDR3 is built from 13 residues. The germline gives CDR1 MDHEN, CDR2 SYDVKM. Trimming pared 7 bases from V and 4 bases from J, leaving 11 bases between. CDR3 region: CASIPGGNQPQHF. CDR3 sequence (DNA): TGTGCCAGCATTCCGGGGGGAAATCAGCCCCAGCATTTT.

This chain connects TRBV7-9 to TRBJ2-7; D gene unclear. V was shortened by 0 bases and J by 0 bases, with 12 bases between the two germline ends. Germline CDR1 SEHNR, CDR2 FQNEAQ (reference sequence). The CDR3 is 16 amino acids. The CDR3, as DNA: TGTGCCAGCAGCTTAGCCGAGGCCATGAACTCCTACGAGCAGTACTTC. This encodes CASSLAEAMNSYEQYF.

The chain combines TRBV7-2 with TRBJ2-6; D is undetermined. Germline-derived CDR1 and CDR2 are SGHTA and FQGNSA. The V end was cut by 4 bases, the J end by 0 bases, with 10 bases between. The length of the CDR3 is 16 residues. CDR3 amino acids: CASSSTVLSGANVLTF. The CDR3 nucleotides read TGTGCCAGCAGCTCCACAGTCCTCTCTGGGGCCAACGTCCTGACTTTC.

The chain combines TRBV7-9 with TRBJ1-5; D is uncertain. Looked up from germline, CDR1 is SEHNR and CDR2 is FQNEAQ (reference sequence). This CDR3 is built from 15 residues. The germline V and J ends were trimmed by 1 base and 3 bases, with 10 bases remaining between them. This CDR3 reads CASSLDSGINQPQHF. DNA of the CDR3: TGTGCCAGCAGCTTAGATTCGGGGATCAATCAGCCCCAGCATTTT.

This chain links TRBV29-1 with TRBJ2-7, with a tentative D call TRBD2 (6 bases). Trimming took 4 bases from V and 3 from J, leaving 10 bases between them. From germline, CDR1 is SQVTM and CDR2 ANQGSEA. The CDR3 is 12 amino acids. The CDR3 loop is CSVARLGYEQYF. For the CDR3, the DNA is TGCAGCGTTGCCCGACTAGGCTACGAGCAGTACTTC.